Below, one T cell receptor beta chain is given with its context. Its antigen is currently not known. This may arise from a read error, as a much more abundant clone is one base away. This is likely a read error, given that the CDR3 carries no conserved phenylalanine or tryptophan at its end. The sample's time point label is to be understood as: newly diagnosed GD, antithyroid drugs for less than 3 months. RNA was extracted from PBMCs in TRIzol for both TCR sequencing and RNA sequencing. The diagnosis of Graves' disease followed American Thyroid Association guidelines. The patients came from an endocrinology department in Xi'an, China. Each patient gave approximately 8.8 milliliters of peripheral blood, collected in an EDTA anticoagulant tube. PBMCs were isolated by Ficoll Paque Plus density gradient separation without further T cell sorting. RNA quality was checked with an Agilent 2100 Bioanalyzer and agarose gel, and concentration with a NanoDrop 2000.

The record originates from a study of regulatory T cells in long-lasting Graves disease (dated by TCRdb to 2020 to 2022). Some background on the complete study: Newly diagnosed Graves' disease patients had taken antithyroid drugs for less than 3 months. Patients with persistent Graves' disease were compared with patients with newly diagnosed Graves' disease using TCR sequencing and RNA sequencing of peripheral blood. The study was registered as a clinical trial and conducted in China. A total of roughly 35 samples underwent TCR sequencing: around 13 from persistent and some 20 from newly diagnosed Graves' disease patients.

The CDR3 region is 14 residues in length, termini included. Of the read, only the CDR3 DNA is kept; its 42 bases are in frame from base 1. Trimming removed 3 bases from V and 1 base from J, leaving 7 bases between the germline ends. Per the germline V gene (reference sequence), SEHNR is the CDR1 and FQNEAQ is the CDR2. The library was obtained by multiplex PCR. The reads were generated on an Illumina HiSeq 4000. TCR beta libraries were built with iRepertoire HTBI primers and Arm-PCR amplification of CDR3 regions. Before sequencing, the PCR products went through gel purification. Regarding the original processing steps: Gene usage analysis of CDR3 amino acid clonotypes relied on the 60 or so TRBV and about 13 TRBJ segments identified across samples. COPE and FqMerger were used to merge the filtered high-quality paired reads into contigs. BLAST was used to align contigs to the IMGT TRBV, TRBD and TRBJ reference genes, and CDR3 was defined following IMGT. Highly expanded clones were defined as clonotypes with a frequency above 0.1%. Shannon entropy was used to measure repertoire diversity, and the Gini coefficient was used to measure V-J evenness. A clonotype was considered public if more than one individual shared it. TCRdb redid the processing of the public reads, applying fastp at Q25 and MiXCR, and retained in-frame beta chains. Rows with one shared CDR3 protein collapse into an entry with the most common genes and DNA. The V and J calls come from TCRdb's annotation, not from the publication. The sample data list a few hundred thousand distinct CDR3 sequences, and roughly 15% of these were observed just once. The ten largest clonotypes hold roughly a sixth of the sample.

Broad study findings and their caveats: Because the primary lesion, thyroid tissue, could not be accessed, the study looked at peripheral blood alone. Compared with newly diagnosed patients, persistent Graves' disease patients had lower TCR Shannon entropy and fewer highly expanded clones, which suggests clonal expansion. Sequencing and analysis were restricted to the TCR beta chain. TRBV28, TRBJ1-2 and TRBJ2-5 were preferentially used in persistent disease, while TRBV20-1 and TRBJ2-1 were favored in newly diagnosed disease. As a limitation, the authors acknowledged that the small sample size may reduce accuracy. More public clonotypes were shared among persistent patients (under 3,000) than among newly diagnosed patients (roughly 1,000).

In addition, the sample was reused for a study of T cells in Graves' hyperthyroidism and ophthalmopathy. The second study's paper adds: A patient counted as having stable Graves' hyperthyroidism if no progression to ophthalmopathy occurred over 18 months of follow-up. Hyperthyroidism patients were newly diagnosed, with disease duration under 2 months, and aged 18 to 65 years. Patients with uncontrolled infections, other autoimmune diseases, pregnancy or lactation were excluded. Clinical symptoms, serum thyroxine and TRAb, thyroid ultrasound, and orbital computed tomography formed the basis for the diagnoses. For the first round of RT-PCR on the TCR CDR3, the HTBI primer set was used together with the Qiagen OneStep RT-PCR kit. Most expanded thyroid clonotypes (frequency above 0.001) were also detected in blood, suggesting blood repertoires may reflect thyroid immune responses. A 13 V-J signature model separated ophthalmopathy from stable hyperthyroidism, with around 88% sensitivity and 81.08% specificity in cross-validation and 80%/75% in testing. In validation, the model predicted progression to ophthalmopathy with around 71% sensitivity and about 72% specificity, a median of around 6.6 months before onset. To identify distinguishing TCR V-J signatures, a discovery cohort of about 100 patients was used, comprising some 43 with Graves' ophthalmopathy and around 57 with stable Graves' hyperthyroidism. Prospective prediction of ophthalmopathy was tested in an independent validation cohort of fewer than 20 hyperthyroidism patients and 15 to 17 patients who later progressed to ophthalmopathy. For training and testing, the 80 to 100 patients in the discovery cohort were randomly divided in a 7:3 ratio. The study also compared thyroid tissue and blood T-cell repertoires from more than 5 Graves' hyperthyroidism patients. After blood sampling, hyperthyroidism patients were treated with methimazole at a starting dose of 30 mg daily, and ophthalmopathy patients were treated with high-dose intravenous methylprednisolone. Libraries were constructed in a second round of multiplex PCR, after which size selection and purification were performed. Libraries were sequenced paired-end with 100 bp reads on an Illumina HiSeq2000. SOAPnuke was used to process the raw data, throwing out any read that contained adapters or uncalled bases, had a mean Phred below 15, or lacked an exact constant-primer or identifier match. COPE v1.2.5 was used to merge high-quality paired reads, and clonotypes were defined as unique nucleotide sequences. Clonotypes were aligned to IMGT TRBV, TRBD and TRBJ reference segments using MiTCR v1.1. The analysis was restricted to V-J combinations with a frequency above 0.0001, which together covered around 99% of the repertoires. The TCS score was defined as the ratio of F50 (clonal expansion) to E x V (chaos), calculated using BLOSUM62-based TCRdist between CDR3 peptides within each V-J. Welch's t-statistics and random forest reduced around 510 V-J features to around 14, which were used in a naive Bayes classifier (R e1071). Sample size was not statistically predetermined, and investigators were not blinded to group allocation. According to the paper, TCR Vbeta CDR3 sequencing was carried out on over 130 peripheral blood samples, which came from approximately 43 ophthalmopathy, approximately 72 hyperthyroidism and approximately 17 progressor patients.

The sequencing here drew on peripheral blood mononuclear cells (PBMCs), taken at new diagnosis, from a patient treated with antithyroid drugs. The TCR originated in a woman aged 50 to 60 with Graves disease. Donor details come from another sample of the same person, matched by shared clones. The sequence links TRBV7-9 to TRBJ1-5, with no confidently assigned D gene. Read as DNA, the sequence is TGTGCCAGCAGCTTGGACGGGAGCAATCAGCCCCAGCATTTG. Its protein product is CASSLDGSNQPQHL.